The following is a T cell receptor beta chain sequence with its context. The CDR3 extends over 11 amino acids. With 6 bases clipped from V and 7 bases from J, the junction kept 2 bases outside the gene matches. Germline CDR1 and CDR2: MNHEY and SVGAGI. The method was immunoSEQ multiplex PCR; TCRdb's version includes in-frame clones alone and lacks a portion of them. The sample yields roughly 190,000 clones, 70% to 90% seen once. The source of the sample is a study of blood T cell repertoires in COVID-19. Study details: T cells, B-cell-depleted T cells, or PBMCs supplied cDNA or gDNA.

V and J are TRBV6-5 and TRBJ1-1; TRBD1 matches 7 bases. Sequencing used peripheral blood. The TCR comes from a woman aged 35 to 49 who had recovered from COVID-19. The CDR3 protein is CASRTGFEAFF. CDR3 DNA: TGTGCCAGCAGGACAGGGTTTGAAGCTTTCTTT.